The sequence of this TCR beta chain was determined in a study of T cell clones after liver transplantation. The length of the CDR3 is 15 residues. Trimming took 10 bases from V and 0 from J, leaving 16 bases between them. The V gene's germline CDR1 is SGHTS and CDR2 YDEGEE. This clone occurred a few times. The table came from immunoSEQ multiplex PCR; TCRdb's copy has only in-frame clones and leaves some out. This table holds around 43,000 clones, around 83% found once. The chain employs TRBV5-8 and TRBJ2-2; D not certain. The source of this sequence is a human patient who received a liver transplant. Some T cells may arise from the graft donor. The input for sequencing was CD4+ T cells from blood, taken 24 months after liver transplant. CDR3 amino acids: CASPLTNANTGELFF. The CDR3 region has the DNA TGTGCCTCCCCTCTAACAAACGCGAACACCGGGGAGCTGTTTTTT.